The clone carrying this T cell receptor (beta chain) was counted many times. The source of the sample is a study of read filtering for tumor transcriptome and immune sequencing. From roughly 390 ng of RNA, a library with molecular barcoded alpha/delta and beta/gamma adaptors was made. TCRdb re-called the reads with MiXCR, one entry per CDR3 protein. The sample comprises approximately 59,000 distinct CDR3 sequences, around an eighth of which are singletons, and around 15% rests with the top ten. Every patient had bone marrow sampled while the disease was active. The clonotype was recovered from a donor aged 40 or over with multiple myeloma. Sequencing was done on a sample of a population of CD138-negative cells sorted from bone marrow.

CDR3 nucleotide sequence: TGTGCCAGCAGCTCCGGCGGGGGACTTTCCTACGAGCAGTACTTC. It translates to CASSSGGGLSYEQYF. This chain links TRBV7-3 with TRBJ2-7; 7 nucleotides match TRBD2. Trimming at V came to 4 bases and at J to 1 base, leaving 7 bases not matched to a gene. The CDR3 consists of 15 residues. Germline V gene data show CDR1 as SGHTA and CDR2 as FQGTGA. Full variable domain (outside the CDR3, taken from reference TRBV7-3 and TRBJ2-7): GAGVSQTPSNKVTEKGKYVELRCDPISGHTALYWYRQSLGQGPEFLIYFQGTGAADDSGLPNDRFFAVRPEGSVSTLKIQRTERGDSAVYLCASSSGGGLSYEQYFGPGTRLTVT.